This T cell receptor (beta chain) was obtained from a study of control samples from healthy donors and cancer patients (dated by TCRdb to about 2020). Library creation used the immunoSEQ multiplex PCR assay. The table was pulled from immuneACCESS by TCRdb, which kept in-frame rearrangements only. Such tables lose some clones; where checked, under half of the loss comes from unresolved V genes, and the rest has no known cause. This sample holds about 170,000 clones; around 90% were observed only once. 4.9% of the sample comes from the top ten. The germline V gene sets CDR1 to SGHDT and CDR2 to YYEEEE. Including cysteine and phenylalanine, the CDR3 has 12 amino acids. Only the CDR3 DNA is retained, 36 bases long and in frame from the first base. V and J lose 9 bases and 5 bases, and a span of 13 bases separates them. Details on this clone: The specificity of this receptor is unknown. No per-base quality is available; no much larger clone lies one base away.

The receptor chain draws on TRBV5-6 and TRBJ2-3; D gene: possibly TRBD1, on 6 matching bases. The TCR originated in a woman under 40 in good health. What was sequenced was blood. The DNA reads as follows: TGTGCCACCGGGGACACGGAAGATACGCAGTATTTT. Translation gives CATGDTEDTQYF. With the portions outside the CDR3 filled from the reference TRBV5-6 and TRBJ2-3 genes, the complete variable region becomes DAGVTQSPTHLIKTRGQQVTLRCSPKSGHDTVSWYQQALGQGPQFIFQYYEEEERQRGNFPDRFSGHQFPNYSSELNVNALLLGDSALYLCATGDTEDTQYFGPGTRLTVL.